This TCR beta chain is drawn from a study of blood T cell repertoires in COVID-19. On the study more broadly: The analysed material was cDNA or gDNA that came from T cells, B-cell-depleted T cells, or PBMCs.

Trimming took 4 bases from V and 3 from J; bases not matched to a gene: 8. There are 15 residues in the CDR3. Germline V gene data show CDR1 as SGDLS and CDR2 as YYNGEE. As originally analysed: From reference gene primer amplification, estimates of nucleated cell counts were derived. This table comes from immunoSEQ multiplex PCR, and its TCRdb copy is limited to in-frame clones, with some not included. That table is the source of V, J and clone size, and D and trimming were worked out from the DNA. The sample yields more than 35,000 clones, about 85% seen once. Sequencing was performed on peripheral blood. This sequence originates from a woman over 75 with acute or convalescent COVID-19. The gene calls are TRBV9 and TRBJ1-1; TRBD1 matches 8 bases. The CDR3 region is CASSPDRGGDTEAFF. As DNA, the CDR3 is TGTGCCAGCAGCCCTGACAGGGGTGGGGACACTGAAGCTTTCTTT. Looking up the rest from reference TRBV9 and TRBJ1-1 gives the full variable domain: DSGVTQTPKHLITATGQRVTLRCSPRSGDLSVYWYQQSLDQGLQFLIQYYNGEERAKGNILERFSAQQFPDLHSELNLSSLELGDSALYFCASSPDRGGDTEAFFGQGTRLTVV.